A selection of T cell receptor beta chains follows, all from one sample in a study of CD8 T cells in Susac syndrome. TCRdb recomputed calls from the immunoSEQ multiplex PCR reads with MiXCR, one row per CDR3 protein. The sample shows 150,000 to 200,000 distinct CDR3 sequences, around 96% of them seen only once. Sequencing was done on a sample of CD4+ T cells from PBMCs. These receptor sequences come from a human donor with multiple sclerosis. The CDR3 runs from the conserved cysteine through the conserved F or W. A D gene is named only where the DNA matches it firmly. Only some rows state a clone size, as once, few, many or a class for expanded clones.

j_gene,abundance,d_gene,v_gene,CDR3aa,CDR3nt
TRBJ2-7,.,.,TRBV9,CASSETQGSYEQYF,TGTGCCAGCAGCGAGACCCAAGGCAGCTACGAGCAGTACTTC
TRBJ2-2,.,.,TRBV27,CASSPSLGRAGELFF,TGTGCCAGCAGTCCCTCCCTAGGGCGGGCCGGGGAGCTGTTTTTT
TRBJ2-5,.,.,TRBV29-1,CSGRRDGETQYF,TGCAGCGGGAGAAGGGATGGAGAGACCCAGTACTTC
TRBJ2-7,.,.,TRBV7-9,CASSPQGNSYEQYF,TGTGCCAGCAGCCCTCAGGGGAACTCCTACGAGCAGTACTTC
TRBJ1-1,.,.,TRBV20-1,CSAKSWEGTEAFF,TGCAGTGCAAAGAGCTGGGAGGGCACTGAAGCTTTCTTT
TRBJ1-1,.,.,TRBV29-1,CSVEDRGTEAFF,TGCAGCGTTGAAGACAGAGGGACTGAAGCTTTCTTT
TRBJ1-1,.,.,TRBV9,CASSVDWGNTEAFF,TGTGCCAGCAGCGTAGATTGGGGTAACACTGAAGCTTTCTTT
TRBJ2-5,.,.,TRBV6-5,CASSYSGEETQYF,TGTGCCAGCAGTTACTCCGGGGAGGAGACCCAGTACTTC
TRBJ2-3,once,TRBD2,TRBV10-3,CAISPTSGRAGTDTQYF,TGTGCCATCAGTCCCACTAGCGGGAGGGCGGGCACAGATACGCAGTATTTT
TRBJ2-5,.,.,TRBV10-3,CAISESFSGTETQYF,TGTGCCATCAGTGAGTCCTTCTCCGGTACAGAGACCCAGTACTTC
TRBJ2-3,.,.,TRBV20-1,CSARAAEAASTDTQYF,TGCAGTGCTAGAGCCGCGGAGGCGGCTAGCACAGATACGCAGTATTTT
TRBJ2-1,once,TRBD1,TRBV30,CAWTDGQGRYNEQFF,TGTGCCTGGACCGATGGACAGGGGAGATACAATGAGCAGTTCTTC
TRBJ2-1,.,.,TRBV20-1,CSALNPGRNEQFF,TGCAGTGCACTGAACCCTGGTCGCAATGAGCAGTTCTTC
TRBJ2-7,.,.,TRBV9,CASSVGSGTYYEQYF,TGTGCCAGCAGCGTCGGATCAGGTACCTACTACGAGCAGTACTTC
TRBJ1-1,.,.,TRBV30,CAWSVEVWNTEAFF,TGTGCCTGGAGTGTAGAGGTGTGGAACACTGAAGCTTTCTTT
TRBJ1-2,.,TRBD1,TRBV20-1,CSARNPPGTATNYGYTF,TGCAGTGCTCGAAACCCCCCCGGGACAGCCACTAACTATGGCTACACCTTC
TRBJ2-3,once,.,TRBV20-1,CSAHRLTTDTQYF,TGCAGTGCTCATCGGCTAACCACAGATACGCAGTATTTT
TRBJ1-4,.,.,TRBV30,CAWSPPNEKLFF,TGTGCCTGGAGTCCACCTAATGAAAAACTGTTTTTT
TRBJ2-5,.,.,TRBV20-1,CSARSPSLETQYF,TGCAGTGCTAGGTCTCCTAGCCTGGAGACCCAGTACTTC
TRBJ2-7,.,.,TRBV20-1,CSARDRRGHYEQYF,TGCAGTGCTAGAGATCGACGCGGGCACTACGAGCAGTACTTC
TRBJ2-2,.,TRBD1,TRBV29-1,CSVVGTDHTGELFF,TGCAGCGTTGTAGGGACAGATCACACCGGGGAGCTGTTTTTT
TRBJ2-7,few,.,TRBV2,CASSADSYEQYF,TGTGCCAGCAGTGCTGATTCCTACGAGCAGTACTTC
TRBJ1-6,.,.,TRBV30,CAWRGPYSPLHF,TGTGCCTGGAGGGGGCCCTATTCACCCCTCCACTTT
TRBJ2-1,.,.,TRBV3-1,CASRNGVVGDNEQFF,TGTGCCAGCAGAAACGGGGTAGTTGGTGACAATGAGCAGTTCTTC
TRBJ2-5,once,TRBD2,TRBV27,CASSIAGGQETQYF,TGTGCCAGCAGTATAGCGGGAGGGCAAGAGACCCAGTACTTC
TRBJ2-1,.,TRBD2,TRBV7-9,CASSLIPSGYNEQFF,TGTGCCAGCAGCTTAATTCCTAGCGGCTACAATGAGCAGTTCTTC
TRBJ1-1,once,.,TRBV29-1,CSVDWPLDTEAFF,TGCAGCGTTGATTGGCCGCTAGACACTGAAGCTTTCTTT
TRBJ2-5,.,.,TRBV20-1,CSALKGPAETQYF,TGCAGTGCTCTAAAGGGACCGGCGGAGACCCAGTACTTC
TRBJ2-2,few,.,TRBV29-1,CSFNSGGELFF,TGCAGCTTCAATTCAGGCGGGGAGCTGTTTTTT
TRBJ2-5,.,.,TRBV3-1,CASSQLRGETQYF,TGTGCCAGCAGCCAACTTAGAGGAGAGACCCAGTACTTC
TRBJ2-3,.,TRBD2,TRBV7-3,CASSSSQRGVQYF,TGTGCCAGCAGCTCTTCCCAGCGGGGGGTACAGTATTTT
TRBJ1-4,.,.,TRBV7-8,CASGDSNEKLFF,TGTGCCAGCGGGGATTCGAATGAAAAACTGTTTTTT
TRBJ2-7,.,.,TRBV2,CASSAYEQYF,TGTGCCAGCAGTGCATACGAGCAGTACTTC
TRBJ2-7,.,.,TRBV12-3/TRBV12-4,CASSLKSLNEQYF,TGTGCCAGCAGTTTGAAGAGTCTCAACGAGCAGTACTTC
TRBJ1-1,.,.,TRBV29-1,CSGGENTEAFF,TGCAGCGGGGGGGAGAACACTGAAGCTTTCTTT